The 9 T cell receptor beta chains presented below share a single source sample, sequenced in a study of blood T cell repertoires in COVID-19. Assay used: immunoSEQ multiplex PCR; TCRdb lists only in-frame clones, some missing. The sample lists about 300,000 clones, 85% to 90% occurring once. The sample taken for sequencing was PBMCs or T cells enriched from blood (not recorded which). These receptor sequences come from a woman aged 18-29 years who had recovered from COVID-19.

The chain has TRBV9 and TRBJ1-6, with a possible D match to TRBD1 (5 bases). The CDR3 is made up of 14 amino acids. CDR1 and CDR2 from the germline V gene are SGDLS and YYNGEE. Trimming left V 1 base short and J 7 bases short, with 9 bases between. The CDR3 reads CASSVQRGNSPLHF. In DNA form, the CDR3 reads TGTGCCAGCAGCGTACAACGGGGGAATTCACCCCTCCACTTT.

The V and J genes are TRBV24-1 and TRBJ1-2; D is unresolved. This CDR3 comprises 13 residues. The germline gives CDR1 KGHDR, CDR2 SFDVKD. Trimming took 3 bases from V and 1 from J, leaving 5 bases between them. The CDR3 DNA reads as TGTGCCACCAGTGATACCTATAACTATGGCTACACCTTC. It yields the protein CATSDTYNYGYTF.

This chain joins TRBV19 and TRBJ1-1; D gene ambiguous. Germline CDR1 is LNHDA and CDR2 is SQIVND (reference sequence). The CDR3 is 13 amino acids. The V and J ends lost 1 base and 5 bases respectively, with 8 bases between them. Here the CDR3 reads CASSIVSGTEAFF. CDR3 nucleotides: TGTGCCAGTAGTATAGTATCGGGAACTGAAGCTTTCTTT.

The chain has TRBV2 and TRBJ2-7; a weak D match, TRBD2 (5 bases). This CDR3 region has 13 residues. V gave up 1 base and J gave up 3 bases, with 7 bases separating them. Germline-derived CDR1 and CDR2 are SNHLY and FYNNEI. CDR3 coding DNA: TGTGCCAGCAGTGAAGGTGGGAGCTACGAGCAGTACTTC. Translated: CASSEGGSYEQYF.

The rearrangement joins TRBV29-1 to TRBJ1-4, with D possibly TRBD1 on 5 matching bases. In germline, CDR1 is SQVTM, CDR2 ANQGSEA. The CDR3 runs 12 residues. V lost 3 bases and J lost 7, with 9 bases in between. DNA for the CDR3: TGCAGCGTTGAGCAGGGTGGTGAAAAACTGTTTTTT. This codes for CSVEQGGEKLFF.

This chain uses TRBV10-3 with TRBJ1-6; 7 bases line up with TRBD1. The CDR3 loop spans 16 amino acids. Per germline, CDR1 ENHRY and CDR2 SYGVKD. The trim removed 0 bases at V and 7 bases at J, leaving 6 bases unmatched. The CDR3 DNA sequence: TGTGCCATCAGTGAGTCGCGGGGACAGCAAAATTCACCCCTCCACTTT. It encodes CAISESRGQQNSPLHF.

The chain employs TRBV6-5 and TRBJ1-5; possible D gene TRBD1, 5 bases. V lost 4 bases and J 2 bases, leaving 9 bases between the germline ends. CDR3 size: 14 residues. Germline CDR1 is MNHEY and CDR2 is SVGAGI. The CDR3 sequence is CASSSLQGNQPQHF. For the CDR3, the DNA is TGTGCCAGCAGTTCGCTACAGGGCAATCAGCCCCAGCATTTT.

The rearrangement links TRBV30 to TRBJ2-1, with 8 bases fitting TRBD2. CDR1 and CDR2 (germline): GTSNPN, SVGIG (reference sequence). J was trimmed by 6 bases and V by 0 bases; bases with no gene match: 19. The CDR3 runs 19 residues. CDR3 amino acids: CAWSVIRWAGGAPSNEQFF. In DNA, the CDR3 is TGTGCCTGGAGTGTAATTCGCTGGGCGGGAGGAGCCCCTTCCAATGAGCAGTTCTTC.

J is TRBJ1-4 and V is TRBV6-5; 7 bases are shared with TRBD1. The length of the CDR3 is 15 residues. Germline values: CDR1 MNHEY, CDR2 SVGAGI. Germline trimming cut 5 bases from V and 8 bases from J; bases unmatched to any gene: 11. The chain's CDR3 is CASSLGGHMGEKLFF. The CDR3 coding sequence is TGTGCCAGCAGTCTAGGGGGCCACATGGGGGAAAAACTGTTTTTT.